What follows are 14 T cell receptor beta chains derived from one specimen sequenced in a study of OX40 agonist ivuxolimab in advanced cancers. This table comes from immunoSEQ multiplex PCR, and its TCRdb copy is limited to in-frame clones, with some not included. The sample includes some 80,000 clones, 80% to 90% seen only once; the top ten take just under 25%. Sample: CD4+ or CD8+ T cells sorted from blood, taken in a trial of the OX40 agonist ivuxolimab. These receptors were obtained from an adult with an advanced solid tumor such as melanoma, head and neck, liver or kidney cancer.

The chain is built from TRBV11-2 and TRBJ1-5; TRBD1 aligns across 8 bases. The germline gives CDR1 SGHAT, CDR2 FQNNGV. The ends lost 1 base at V and 6 bases at J; junction bases unmatched: 5. This CDR3 is built from 15 residues. CDR3 coding DNA: TGTGCCAGCAGCTTAGGGACAGGGCTGGGTCAGCCCCAGCATTTT. Protein: CASSLGTGLGQPQHF.

The chain is built from TRBV2 and TRBJ2-5; maybe TRBD2 (6 bases). V gave up 8 bases and J gave up 2 bases, with 15 bases separating them. This CDR3 spans 14 amino acids. CDR1 and CDR2 from the germline V gene are SNHLY and FYNNEI. The CDR3 coding sequence is TGTGCCAGCGTCGGGCGGACTACACAAGAGACCCAGTACTTC. Translated: CASVGRTTQETQYF.

V is TRBV14 and J is TRBJ2-3; TRBD2 is a possible D gene (5 bases). Per germline, CDR1 SGHDN and CDR2 FVKESK. Trimming left V 7 bases short and J 4 bases short, with 18 bases between. The CDR3 extends over 15 amino acids. This CDR3 is CASTPSGRSADTQYF. The CDR3 bases are TGTGCCAGCACCCCCTCGGGAAGATCCGCAGATACGCAGTATTTT.

The genes are TRBV9 and TRBJ2-5; 16 nucleotides match TRBD2. Per germline, CDR1 SGDLS and CDR2 YYNGEE. J was trimmed by 5 bases and V by 4 bases; bases with no gene match: 8. The CDR3 has 17 amino acids. The CDR3 loop is CASSFGTSGGAGETQYF. CDR3 DNA: TGTGCCAGCAGCTTTGGGACTAGCGGGGGGGCCGGGGAGACCCAGTACTTC.

Only a few counts were recorded for this clone. V is TRBV4-3 and J is TRBJ1-2; D gene uncertain. The CDR3 spans 15 residues. V was cut by 0 bases and J by 4 bases, with 12 bases left in between. From germline, CDR1 is LGHNA and CDR2 YSLEER. CDR3 loop: CASSQDPTGLYGYTF. The CDR3 nucleotides read TGCGCCAGCAGCCAAGACCCCACGGGTCTCTATGGCTACACCTTC.

V usage is TRBV7-9 and J usage is TRBJ2-3; 7 nucleotides agree with TRBD2. The trim removed 6 bases at V and 10 bases at J, leaving 13 bases unmatched. CDR1 and CDR2 from the germline V gene are SEHNR and FQNEAQ (reference sequence). The CDR3 runs to 14 residues. CDR3: CASSFDAGEGAQYF. In DNA, the CDR3 is TGTGCCAGCAGTTTCGATGCGGGAGAAGGAGCGCAGTATTTT.

The chain's CDR3 is CAISGWMIGAAEAFF. DNA of the CDR3: TGTGCCATATCGGGGTGGATGATTGGGGCCGCTGAAGCTTTCTTT. The gene calls are TRBV28 and TRBJ1-1, with TRBD1 as a possible D gene (5 bases). From germline, CDR1 is MDHEN and CDR2 SYDVKM. V was pared by 10 bases and J by 6 bases, with 24 bases between. This CDR3 is 15 amino acids long.

The chain recombines TRBV10-3 with TRBJ2-7; perhaps D is TRBD1 or TRBD2 (6 bases each). V lost 6 bases, J lost 5 bases, and 14 bases lay in between. From germline, CDR1 is ENHRY and CDR2 SYGVKD. The CDR3 runs 13 residues. The CDR3, as DNA: TGTGCCATCAGGATACAGGGAGGAGACGAGCAGTACTTC. This codes for CAIRIQGGDEQYF.

The chain carries TRBV28 and TRBJ1-2, with unresolved D. The CDR3 totals 12 residues. Germline CDR1 and CDR2: MDHEN and SYDVKM. The ends were cut back, 11 bases at V and 5 bases at J, with 15 bases in the middle. The CDR3 reads CALGHFEYGYTF. Here the CDR3 DNA reads TGTGCCTTAGGGCACTTTGAGTATGGCTACACCTTC.

This chain links TRBV27 with TRBJ1-1; D is unresolved. The CDR3 spans 15 residues. V shed 6 bases and J shed 0 bases, with 14 bases lying between them. The germline V gene has CDR1 MNHEY and CDR2 SMNVEV (reference sequence). The CDR3 region has the DNA TGTGCCAGCAGGAAGAACCCAACAGTGAACACTGAAGCTTTCTTT. Its protein product is CASRKNPTVNTEAFF.

CDR3 bases: TGTGCCAGTAGTATTACCTTACTACTTCAAAGCCCGGCTTTCTTT. Protein product: CASSITLLLQSPAFF. The genes are TRBV19 and TRBJ1-1, with no clear D. From germline, CDR1 is LNHDA and CDR2 SQIVND (reference sequence). V was shortened by 3 bases and J by 11 bases, with 22 bases between the two germline ends. This CDR3 contains 15 residues.

This clone showed up just a few times. The sample carries other DNA sequences with the same CDR3. The V call is TRBV4-3, the J call TRBJ1-5; 8 bases match TRBD1. J was trimmed by 7 bases and V by 1 base; bases with no gene match: 3. CDR3 length equals 14 residues. Germline CDR1 is LGHNA and CDR2 is YSLEER. The CDR3 DNA follows: TGCGCCAGCAGCCAAGCAGGGGGCGGGCAGCCCCAGCATTTT. It translates to CASSQAGGGQPQHF.

The chain joins TRBV6-6 to TRBJ1-1; D is unresolved. From germline, CDR1 is MNHNY and CDR2 SVGAGI (reference sequence). V was shortened by 10 bases and J by 1 base, with 13 bases between the two germline ends. This CDR3 region has 13 residues. The CDR3 is CATSPAGNTEAFF. CDR3 nucleotide sequence: TGTGCCACCTCCCCGGCCGGGAACACTGAAGCTTTCTTT.

This chain links TRBV7-2 with TRBJ2-3, with D possibly TRBD1 on 5 matching bases. Germline V gives CDR1 SGHTA, CDR2 FQGNSA. V was clipped by 1 base and J by 1 base, with 9 bases between them. CDR3 length: 15 amino acids. The CDR3 here is CASSLVLTGTDTQYF. Written as DNA, the CDR3 is TGTGCCAGCAGCTTAGTTTTGACAGGCACAGATACGCAGTATTTT.